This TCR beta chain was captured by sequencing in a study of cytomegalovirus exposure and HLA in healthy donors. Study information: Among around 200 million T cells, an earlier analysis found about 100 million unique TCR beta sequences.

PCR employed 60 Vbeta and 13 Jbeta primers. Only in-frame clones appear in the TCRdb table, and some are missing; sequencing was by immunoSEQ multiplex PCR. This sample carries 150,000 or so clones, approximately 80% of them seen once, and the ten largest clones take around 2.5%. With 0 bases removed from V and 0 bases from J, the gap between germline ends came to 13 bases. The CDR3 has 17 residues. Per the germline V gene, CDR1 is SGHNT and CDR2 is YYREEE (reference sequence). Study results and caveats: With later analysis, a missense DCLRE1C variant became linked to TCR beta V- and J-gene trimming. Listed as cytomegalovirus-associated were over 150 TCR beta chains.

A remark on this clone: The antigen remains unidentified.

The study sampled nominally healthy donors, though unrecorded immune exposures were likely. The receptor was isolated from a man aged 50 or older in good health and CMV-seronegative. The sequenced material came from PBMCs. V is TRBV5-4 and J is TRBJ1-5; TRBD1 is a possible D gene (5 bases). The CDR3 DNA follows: TGTGCCAGCAGCTTGGCGGCAGGGCCAAATAGCAATCAGCCCCAGCATTTT. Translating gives CASSLAAGPNSNQPQHF.